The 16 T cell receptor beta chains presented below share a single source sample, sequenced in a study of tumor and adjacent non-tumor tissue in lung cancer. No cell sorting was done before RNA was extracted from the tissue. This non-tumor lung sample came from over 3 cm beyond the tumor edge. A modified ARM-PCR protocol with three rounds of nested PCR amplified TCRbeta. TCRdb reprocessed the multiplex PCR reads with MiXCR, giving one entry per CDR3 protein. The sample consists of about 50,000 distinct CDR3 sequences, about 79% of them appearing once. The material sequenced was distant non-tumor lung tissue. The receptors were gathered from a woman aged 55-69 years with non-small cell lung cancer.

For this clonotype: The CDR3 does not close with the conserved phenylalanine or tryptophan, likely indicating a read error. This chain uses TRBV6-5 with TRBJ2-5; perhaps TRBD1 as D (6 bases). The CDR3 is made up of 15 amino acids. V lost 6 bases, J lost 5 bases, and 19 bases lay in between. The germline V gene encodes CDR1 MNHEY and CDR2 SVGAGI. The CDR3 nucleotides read TGTGCCAGCAGAAGGACTGGGACATCGGAGGAGACCCAGTACTTA. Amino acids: CASRRTGTSEETQYL.

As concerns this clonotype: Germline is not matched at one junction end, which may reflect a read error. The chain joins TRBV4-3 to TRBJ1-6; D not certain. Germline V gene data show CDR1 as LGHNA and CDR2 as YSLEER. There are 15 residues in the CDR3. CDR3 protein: CASSPGRLINSSLHF. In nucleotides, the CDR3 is TGCGCCAGCAGCCCGGGCCGGCTTATTAATTCATCCCTCCACTTT.

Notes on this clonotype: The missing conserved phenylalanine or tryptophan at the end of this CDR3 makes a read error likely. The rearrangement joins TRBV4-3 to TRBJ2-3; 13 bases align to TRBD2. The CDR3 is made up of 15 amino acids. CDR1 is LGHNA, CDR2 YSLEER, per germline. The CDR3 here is CASGQGTSGADTQYL. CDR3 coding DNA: TGTGCCAGCGGCCAAGGGACTAGCGGGGCAGATACGCAGTATCTT.

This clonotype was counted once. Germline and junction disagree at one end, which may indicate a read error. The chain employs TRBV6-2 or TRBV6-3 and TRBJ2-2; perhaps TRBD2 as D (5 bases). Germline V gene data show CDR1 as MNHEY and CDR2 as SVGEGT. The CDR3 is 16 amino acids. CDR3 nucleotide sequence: TGTGCCAGCAGTTTTTCACTACCGGAGAACACCGGGGAGCTGTTATTT. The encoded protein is CASSFSLPENTGELLF.

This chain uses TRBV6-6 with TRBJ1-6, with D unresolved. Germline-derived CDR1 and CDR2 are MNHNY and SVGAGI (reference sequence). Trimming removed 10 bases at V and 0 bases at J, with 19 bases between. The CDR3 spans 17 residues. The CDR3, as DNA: TGTGCCAACTGTTTCGATGAAGAGAGCTCCTATAATTCACCCCTCCACTTT. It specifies CANCFDEESSYNSPLHF.

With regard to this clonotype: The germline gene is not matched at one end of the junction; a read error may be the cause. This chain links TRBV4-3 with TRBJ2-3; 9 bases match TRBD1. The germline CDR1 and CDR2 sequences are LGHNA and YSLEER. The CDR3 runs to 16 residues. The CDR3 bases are TGCGACAGCAGCTCAGGGACAGGGATTAACACAGATACGCAGTGTTTT. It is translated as CDSSSGTGINTDTQCF.

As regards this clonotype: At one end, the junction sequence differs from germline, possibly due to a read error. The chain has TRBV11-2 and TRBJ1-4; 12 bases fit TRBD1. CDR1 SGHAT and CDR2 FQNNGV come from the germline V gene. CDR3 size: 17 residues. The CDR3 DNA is TGCGCCACCAGCTTAGTGGGACAGGGGGCCCGTGTTGAAAAACTGTTTTTT. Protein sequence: CATSLVGQGARVEKLFF.

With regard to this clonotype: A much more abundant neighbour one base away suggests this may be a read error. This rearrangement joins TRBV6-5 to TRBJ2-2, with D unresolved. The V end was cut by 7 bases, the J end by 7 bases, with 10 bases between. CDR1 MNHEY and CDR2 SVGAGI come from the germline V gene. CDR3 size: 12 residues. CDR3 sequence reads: CASKPASGELFF. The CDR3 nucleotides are TGTGCCAGCAAACCAGCGAGCGGGGAGCTGTTTTTT.

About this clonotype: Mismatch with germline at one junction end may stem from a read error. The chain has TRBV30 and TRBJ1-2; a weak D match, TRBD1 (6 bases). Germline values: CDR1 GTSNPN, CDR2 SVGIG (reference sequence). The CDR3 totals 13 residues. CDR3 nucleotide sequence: TGTGCCGCCTCGGGAGAGGGGGATCATGGCTACATCTTC. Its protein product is CAASGEGDHGYIF.

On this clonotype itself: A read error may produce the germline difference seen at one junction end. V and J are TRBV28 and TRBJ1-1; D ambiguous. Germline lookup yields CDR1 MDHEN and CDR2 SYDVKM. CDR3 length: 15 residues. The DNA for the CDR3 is TGTGCCAGCTGTTTAATGCCTCCCACCTACACTGAAGCTTTCTTT. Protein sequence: CASCLMPPTYTEAFF.

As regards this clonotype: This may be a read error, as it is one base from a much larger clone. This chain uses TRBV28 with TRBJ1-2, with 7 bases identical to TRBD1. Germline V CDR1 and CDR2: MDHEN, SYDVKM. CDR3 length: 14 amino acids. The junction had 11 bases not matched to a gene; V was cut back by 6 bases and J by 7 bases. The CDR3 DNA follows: TGTGCCAGCAGATCGACAGGGCGGTCGGGTGGCTACACCTTC. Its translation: CASRSTGRSGGYTF.

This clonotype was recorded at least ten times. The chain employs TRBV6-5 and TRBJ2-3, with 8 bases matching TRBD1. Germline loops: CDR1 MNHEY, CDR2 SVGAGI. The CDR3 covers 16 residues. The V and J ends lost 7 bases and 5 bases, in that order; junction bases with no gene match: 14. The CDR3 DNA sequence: TGTGCCAGCACCACCGGCGGCAGGGGGCGCGGAGATACGCAGTATTTT. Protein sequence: CASTTGGRGRGDTQYF.

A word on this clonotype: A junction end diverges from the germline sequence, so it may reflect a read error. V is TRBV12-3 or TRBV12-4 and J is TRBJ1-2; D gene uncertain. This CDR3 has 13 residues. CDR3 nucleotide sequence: TGTACCAGCAGTTTTAACAGCGGGCCCGGCTACACCTTC. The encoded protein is CTSSFNSGPGYTF.

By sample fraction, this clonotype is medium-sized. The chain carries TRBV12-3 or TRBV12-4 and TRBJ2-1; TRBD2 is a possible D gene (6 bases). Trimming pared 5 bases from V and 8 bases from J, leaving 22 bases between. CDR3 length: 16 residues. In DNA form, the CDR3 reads TGTGCCAGCAGTCCACGACTAGTCCAACGTGGGGATGAGCAGTTCTTC. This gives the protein CASSPRLVQRGDEQFF.

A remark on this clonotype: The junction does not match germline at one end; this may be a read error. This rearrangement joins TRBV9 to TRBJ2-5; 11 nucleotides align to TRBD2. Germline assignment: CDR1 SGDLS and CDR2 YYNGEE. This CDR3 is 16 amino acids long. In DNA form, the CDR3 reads TGTGCCAGCAGCCAAAGTGTAGCGGGGGGGCAAGAGACCCACTACTTC. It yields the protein CASSQSVAGGQETHYF.

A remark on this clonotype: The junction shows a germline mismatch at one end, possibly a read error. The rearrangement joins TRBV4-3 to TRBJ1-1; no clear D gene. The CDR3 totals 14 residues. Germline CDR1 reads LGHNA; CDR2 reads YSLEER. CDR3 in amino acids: CASNQDGMNTEAFF. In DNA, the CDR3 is TGCGCCAGCAACCAAGATGGAATGAACACTGAAGCTTTCTTT.